This record covers a single T cell receptor (beta chain). Its antigen is currently unknown. V lost 4 bases and J 0 bases, leaving 6 bases between the germline ends. Germline V gene sequence: CDR1 SNHLY, CDR2 FYNNEI. This CDR3 is 14 amino acids long. This record belongs to a study of cytomegalovirus exposure and HLA in healthy donors. Points from the study as a whole: Most CMV-associated TCR beta chains appeared HLA-restricted in a later analysis. About 87% or about 30% of the time was how often most TCR beta V segments were productive, according to an earlier analysis.

The PCR ran on 60 Vbeta and 13 Jbeta primers. The method was immunoSEQ multiplex PCR; TCRdb's version includes in-frame clones alone and lacks a portion of them. The repertoire holds about 120,000 clones, with about 61% as singletons. This rearrangement joins TRBV2 to TRBJ2-2, with D possibly TRBD1 on 6 matching bases. The receptor was isolated from a woman aged 25 to 45 in good health and CMV-seronegative. Specimen: PBMCs. The CDR3 region has the DNA TGTGCCAGCAGTGCAGGGGCGAACACCGGGGAGCTGTTTTTT. It translates to CASSAGANTGELFF. The full variable domain, its missing parts supplied by reference TRBV2 and TRBJ2-2, is EPEVTQTPSHQVTQMGQEVILRCVPISNHLYFYWYRQILGQKVEFLVSFYNNEISEKSEIFDDQFSVERPDGSNFTLKIRSTKLEDSAMYFCASSAGANTGELFFGEGSRLTVL.